The 12 T cell receptor delta chains in this list originate from one sample, sequenced in a study of gamma-delta chains in newborns, infants, children. TCRdb reanalysed the reads with CATT. The sample consists of more than 3,500 delta-chain clones, 1.5% to 2% of them appearing once. The sequenced sample was blood. The receptors were gathered from a child who was a newborn, infant or young child, either healthy, febrile or measles-vaccinated (not recorded which).

This clone has a handful of counts. V usage is TRDV1 and J usage is TRDJ1; 9 bases match TRDD3. Looked up from germline, CDR1 is TSWWSYY and CDR2 is QGS. J was trimmed by 9 bases and V by 0 bases; bases with no gene match: 26. The CDR3 contains 21 residues. The CDR3 here is CALGELPLLARTGGRGRELIF. DNA for the CDR3: TGTGCTCTTGGGGAACTCCCTCTTCTCGCCCGTACTGGGGGACGGGGGAGAGAACTCATCTTT.

This clone rates as large. Other DNA sequences in this specimen translate into the identical CDR3. This chain connects TRDV2 to TRDJ1, with TRDD3 matching over 8 bases. This CDR3 has 14 amino acids. Germline V gene data show CDR1 as GEAIGNYY and CDR2 as EKD. The V segment lost 3 bases and the J segment 0 bases; nucleotides outside the gene matches: 2. The CDR3 DNA is TGTGCCTGTGACCTACTGGGGGACACCGATAAACTCATCTTT. Its translation is CACDLLGDTDKLIF.

The chain links TRDV2 to TRDJ1; TRDD3 aligns across 7 bases. The CDR3 runs 18 residues. Germline CDR1 is GEAIGNYY and CDR2 is EKD. J gave up 0 bases and V 0 bases, and 12 bases lay outside the gene matches. CDR3 sequence reads: CACDTVNGGPSYTDKLIF. CDR3 nucleotide sequence: TGTGCCTGTGACACCGTAAATGGGGGACCTTCGTACACCGATAAACTCATCTTT.

A word on this clone: This may arise from a read error, as a much more abundant clone is one base away. The chain couples TRDV2 to TRDJ3; 8 bases fit TRDD3. The CDR3 runs 20 residues. CDR1 GEAIGNYY and CDR2 EKD come from the germline V gene. The CDR3 DNA reads as TGTGCCTGTGACACCGGTACTGGGGGCCTAAGCTCCCGGGACACCCGACAGATGTTTTTC. Translated: CACDTGTGGLSSRDTRQMFF.

Remarks on this clone: One base separates it from a far larger clone, so it is likely a read error. The sample carries other DNA sequences with the same CDR3. The chain recombines TRDV2 with TRDJ2, with TRDD3 matching 10 bases. CDR3 length equals 15 residues. Germline V gene data show CDR1 as GEAIGNYY and CDR2 as EKD. DNA for the CDR3: TGTGCCTGCGACACTCTACTGGGGGATACAGCACAACTCTTCTTT. Translated: CACDTLLGDTAQLFF.

The V call is TRDV2, the J call TRDJ3, with 12 positions matching TRDD3. The V and J ends lost 2 bases and 0 bases, in that order; junction bases with no gene match: 4. In germline, CDR1 is GEAIGNYY, CDR2 EKD. The CDR3 is made up of 19 amino acids. CDR3 DNA sequence: TGTGCCTGTGACATGATACTGGGGGATACCTCCTGGGACACCCGACAGATGTTTTTC. Protein: CACDMILGDTSWDTRQMFF.

By sample share, this clone is large. The identical CDR3 is also encoded by other nucleotide sequences in the sample. CDR3 sequence: CACDTGGYGSWDTRQMFF. CDR3 DNA: TGTGCCTGTGACACCGGGGGATATGGCTCCTGGGACACCCGACAGATGTTTTTC. This rearrangement joins TRDV2 to TRDJ3, with 8 bases fitting TRDD3. This CDR3 spans 18 amino acids. J was trimmed by 0 bases and V by 0 bases; bases with no gene match: 3. Germline-derived CDR1 and CDR2 are GEAIGNYY and EKD.

The chain couples TRAV29/DV5 to TRDJ3; D possibly corresponds to TRDD3 (6 bases). This CDR3 has 20 amino acids. From germline, CDR1 is NSMFDY and CDR2 ISSIKDK. The V and J ends lost 0 bases and 0 bases respectively, with 19 bases between them. As DNA, the CDR3 is TGTGCAGCAAGCGCGCCGGGGGAGTACCCAAGCTCCTGGGACACCCGACAGATGTTTTTC. Its translation is CAASAPGEYPSSWDTRQMFF.

This clone was detected a few times. The chain combines TRDV2 with TRDJ1; TRDD3 matches at 9 bases. V lost 2 bases, J lost 3 bases, and 0 bases stayed unmatched. This CDR3 is 13 amino acids long. Germline V gene lookup returns CDR1 GEAIGNYY and CDR2 EKD. This CDR3 is CACDRGYADKLIF. The DNA for the CDR3 is TGTGCCTGTGACAGGGGATACGCCGATAAACTCATCTTT.

This clone came up once. CDR3 loop: CACDPVGSLDGDTRQMFF. CDR3 coding DNA: TGTGCCTGTGACCCCGTTGGGTCCTTGGATGGGGACACCCGACAGATGTTTTTC. The chain recombines TRDV2 with TRDJ3; D gene unclear. TCRdb leaves out the J gene; it was filled in here by matching the DNA to germline. The V gene's germline CDR1 is GEAIGNYY and CDR2 EKD. V lost 3 bases to trimming and J lost 5 bases, with 19 bases between them. This CDR3 region has 18 residues.

This clone has just a few counts. The V gene is TRDV2, the J gene TRDJ3; TRDD3 aligns across 9 bases. V was clipped by 2 bases and J by 0 bases; unmatched bases: 1. The CDR3 sequence is 17 residues long. Germline V gene data show CDR1 as GEAIGNYY and CDR2 as EKD. The CDR3, as DNA: TGTGCCTGTGACAAACTGGGGGACTCCTGGGACACCCGACAGATGTTTTTC. It encodes CACDKLGDSWDTRQMFF.

A note on this clone: A read error is likely here: a far larger clone is one base away. The chain links TRDV2 to TRDJ2; 12 nucleotides line up with TRDD3. Per germline, CDR1 GEAIGNYY and CDR2 EKD. The CDR3 contains 14 residues. The CDR3 nucleotides read TGTGCCTGTGACTTACTGGGGGATACAGCACGACTCTTCTTT. Its protein is CACDLLGDTARLFF.